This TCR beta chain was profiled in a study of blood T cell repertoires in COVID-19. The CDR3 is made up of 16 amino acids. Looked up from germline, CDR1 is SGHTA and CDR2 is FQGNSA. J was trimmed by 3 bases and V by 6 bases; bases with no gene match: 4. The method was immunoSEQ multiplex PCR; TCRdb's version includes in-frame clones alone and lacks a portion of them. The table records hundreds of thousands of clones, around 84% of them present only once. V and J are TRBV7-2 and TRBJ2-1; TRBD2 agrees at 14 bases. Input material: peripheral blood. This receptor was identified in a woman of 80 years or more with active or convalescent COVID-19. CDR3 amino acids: CASRNGLAGGYNEQFF. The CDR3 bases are TGTGCCAGCAGGAACGGACTAGCGGGAGGCTACAATGAGCAGTTCTTC.